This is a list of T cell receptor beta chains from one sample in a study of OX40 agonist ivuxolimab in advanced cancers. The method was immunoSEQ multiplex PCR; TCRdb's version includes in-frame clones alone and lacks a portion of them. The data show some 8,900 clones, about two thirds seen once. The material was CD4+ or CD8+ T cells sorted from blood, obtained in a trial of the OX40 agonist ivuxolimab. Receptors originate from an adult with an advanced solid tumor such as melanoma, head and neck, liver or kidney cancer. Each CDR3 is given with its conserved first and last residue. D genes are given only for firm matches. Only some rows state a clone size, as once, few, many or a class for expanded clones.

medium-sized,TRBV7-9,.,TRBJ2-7,CASSLDGTGSGYEQYF,TGTGCCAGCAGCTTAGACGGAACAGGGAGTGGTTACGAGCAGTACTTC
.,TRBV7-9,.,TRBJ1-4,CASSTDGGFGEKLFF,TGTGCCAGCAGCACCGATGGGGGGTTCGGTGAAAAACTGTTTTTT
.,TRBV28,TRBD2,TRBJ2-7,CASSAAGGLATYEQYF,TGTGCCAGCAGTGCCGCAGGGGGACTAGCAACCTACGAGCAGTACTTC
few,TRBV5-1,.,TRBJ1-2,CASSFEGPNYGYTF,TGCGCCAGCAGCTTCGAAGGGCCAAACTATGGCTACACCTTC
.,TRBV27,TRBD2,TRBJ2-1,CASRPSLAGLYNEQFF,TGTGCCAGCAGGCCCTCACTAGCGGGGCTCTACAATGAGCAGTTCTTC
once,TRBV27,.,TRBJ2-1,CASSPWGSYNEQFF,TGTGCCAGCAGCCCCTGGGGGTCCTACAATGAGCAGTTCTTC
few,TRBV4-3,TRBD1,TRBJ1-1,CASSQFLQGPTEAFF,TGCGCCAGCAGCCAGTTCTTACAGGGGCCCACTGAAGCTTTCTTT
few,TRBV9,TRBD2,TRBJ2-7,CASSVASGGAYEQYF,TGTGCCAGCAGCGTAGCTAGCGGGGGGGCCTACGAGCAGTACTTC
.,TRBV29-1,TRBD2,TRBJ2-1,CSVEGLAVYNEQFF,TGCAGCGTTGAGGGACTAGCGGTCTACAATGAGCAGTTCTTC
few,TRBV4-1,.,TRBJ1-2,CASSQVEGGYGYTF,TGCGCCAGCAGCCAAGTTGAAGGAGGGTATGGCTACACCTTC
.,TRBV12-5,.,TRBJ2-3,CASGFSTDTQYF,TGTGCTAGTGGTTTTAGCACAGATACGCAGTATTTT
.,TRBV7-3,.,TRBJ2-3,CASSPSGIDTQYF,TGTGCCAGCAGCCCGTCGGGGATAGATACGCAGTATTTT
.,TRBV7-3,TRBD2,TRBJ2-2,CASSLTMGGAGELFF,TGTGCCAGCAGCTTAACGATGGGAGGGGCCGGGGAGCTGTTTTTT
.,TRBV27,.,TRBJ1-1,CASSLSNGREAFF,TGTGCCAGCAGTTTATCGAATGGCAGGGAAGCTTTCTTT
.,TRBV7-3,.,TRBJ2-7,CASSLFPTPTYEQYF,TGTGCCAGCAGCTTATTCCCGACACCTACCTACGAGCAGTACTTC
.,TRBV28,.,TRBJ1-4,CASIPSETAKKLFF,TGTGCCAGCATTCCCTCCGAGACGGCTAAAAAACTGTTTTTT
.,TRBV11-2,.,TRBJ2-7,CASSFMVYEQYF,TGTGCCAGCAGCTTTATGGTCTACGAGCAGTACTTC
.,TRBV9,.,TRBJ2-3,CASSVGDGRTDTQYF,TGTGCCAGCAGCGTAGGAGACGGACGCACAGATACGCAGTATTTT
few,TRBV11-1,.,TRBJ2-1,CASSSSGYNEQFF,TGTGCCAGCAGCTCAAGCGGGTACAATGAGCAGTTCTTC
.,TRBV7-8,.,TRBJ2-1,CASSLDGEQFF,TGTGCCAGCAGCTTAGACGGGGAGCAGTTCTTC
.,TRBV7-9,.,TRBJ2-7,CASSLRDEQYF,TGTGCCAGCAGCTTGCGGGACGAGCAGTACTTC
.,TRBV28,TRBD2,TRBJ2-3,CASTPLRELADTQYF,TGTGCCAGCACCCCCTTGCGGGAGTTAGCAGATACGCAGTATTTT
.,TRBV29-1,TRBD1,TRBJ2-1,CSATGDYNEQFF,TGCAGCGCCACAGGGGATTACAATGAGCAGTTCTTC
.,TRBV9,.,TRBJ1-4,CASSAPGPEGEKLFF,TGTGCCAGCAGCGCGCCGGGACCCGAAGGAGAAAAACTGTTTTTT
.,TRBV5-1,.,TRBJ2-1,CASSFWGNEQFF,TGCGCCAGCAGCTTTTGGGGCAATGAGCAGTTCTTC
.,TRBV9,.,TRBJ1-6,CASSVLESYNSPLHF,TGTGCCAGCAGCGTCCTTGAGTCCTATAATTCACCCCTCCACTTT
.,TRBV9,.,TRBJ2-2,CASSVHDLGELFF,TGTGCCAGCAGCGTTCATGATTTGGGGGAGCTGTTTTTT
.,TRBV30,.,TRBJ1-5,CAWLTVYSPGGNQPQHF,TGTGCCTGGCTGACAGTTTACTCCCCTGGTGGCAATCAGCCCCAGCATTTT
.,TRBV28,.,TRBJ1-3,CASTSLREPLSGNTIYF,TGTGCCAGCACCTCCCTCCGGGAGCCGCTCTCTGGAAACACCATATATTTT